This T cell receptor beta chain stems from a study of naive and memory T cell subsets. The library had UMIs added by 3' ligation of an oligonucleotide to TCR cDNA. Reverse transcription used DNase-treated unsorted total RNA, aiming for roughly 1 to 1,100 ng. Four PCR rounds used nested alpha and beta constant region primers plus the SP2 primer. A single record per CDR3 protein comes from TCRdb applying MiXCR to the UMI-ligation and nested PCR reads. The data show over 20,000 distinct CDR3 sequences, under 6.5% seen once. The CDR3 consists of 16 residues. The germline V gene encodes CDR1 SGHDT and CDR2 YYEEEE. V dropped 3 bases and J dropped 4 bases, with 19 bases sitting between them.

The sequencing sample was made of blood. The V and J genes are TRBV5-6 and TRBJ1-2; the D gene is possibly TRBD1 (5 bases). This receptor was taken from an adult in good health. The CDR3 DNA reads TGTGCCAGCAGCTCATACCGGGACTCCCAGCTCTATGGCTACACCTTC. Protein sequence: CASSSYRDSQLYGYTF.